The T cell receptor (beta chain) described here comes from a study of resident and recirculating memory T cells in vitiligo. Regarding the study as a whole: Different lesions suggested infiltration by different T cell clones.

To note about this clone: Its specificity is unknown.

Looked up from germline, CDR1 is SGHTA and CDR2 is FQGNSA. With V trimmed by 1 base and J by 4 bases, 7 bases remained unmatched. The CDR3 runs 16 residues. TCRdb's copy holds only in-frame clones and misses some; the assay was immunoSEQ multiplex PCR. The table records around 76,000 clones, 80% to 95% of them present only once. This chain links TRBV7-2 with TRBJ1-5; TRBD1 matches 7 bases. Sequenced: blood. The source of this sequence is a male donor with vitiligo. The CDR3 loop is CASSLVPTTGNQPQHF. The DNA of the CDR3 is TGTGCCAGCAGCTTAGTCCCTACGACAGGGAATCAGCCCCAGCATTTT.